This record looks at one T cell receptor beta chain sequence and its context. It lacks a known antigen. No much larger clonotype is one base removed from it; base qualities were not supplied. This specimen's time point label, per the study, means: roughly 24 weeks on oral tofacitinib. What the treatment or condition label conveys for this sample: oral pan-JAK inhibitor, 5-10 mg twice daily. From alopecia areata patients, peripheral blood was collected along with lesional scalp punch biopsies. PBMCs were separated by density centrifugation and stained for CD3, CD4 and CD8, after which CD4+ and CD8+ T cells were sorted on a FACSAria. Libraries were prepared through the immunoSEQ multiplex PCR assay. RNA was extracted from all samples and reverse transcribed into cDNA as template for TCR sequencing. First-strand cDNA was synthesized using SuperScript III with a 2:1 mix of oligo-dT and random hexamers. Amplification bias was assessed with a synthetic immune receptor repertoire, and residual bias was removed computationally. On the study's bioinformatics: Raw reads were preprocessed to remove errors, and CDR3 was defined according to IMGT conventions as the region from the conserved cysteine to phenylalanine. Clonality was computed by normalizing Shannon entropy by log2 of the number of productive unique TCRs and subtracting the result from 1. Scalp TCRbeta sequences were cross-referenced with sorted blood CD4 and CD8 repertoires so that the CD4 or CD8 identity of scalp clones could be inferred. Imported from immuneACCESS, the table was reduced by TCRdb to in-frame sequences with V and J called. These copies leave out some clones; in studies compared against another copy, an unresolved V gene accounts for under half, and the cause of the remainder is not known. V and J calls and clone size follow that table, whereas D and trimming were derived from the DNA. The sample profile shows 170,000 or so clones; about 60% of them were found once. The top ten clones comprise 10% to 15% of the sample.

Spanning cysteine to phenylalanine, the CDR3 consists of 14 amino acids. This entry keeps only the CDR3 DNA: 42 bases, framed from base 1. From the germline V gene, CDR1 is MGHRA and CDR2 is YSYEKL. V gives up 0 bases and J gives up 0 bases, and the segment between their germline ends measures 5 bases. The data stem from a study of CD8+ T cells in alopecia areata (dated 2018 in TCRdb). Background for the entire study: Treated patients were enrolled in an open-label pilot trial of oral tofacitinib at 5 to 10 mg twice daily for moderate-to-severe alopecia areata. Tofacitinib was given for 6 to 18 months, followed by 6 months of follow-up off drug to assess delayed response and recurrence. immunoSEQ multiplex PCR using 35 Vbeta forward primers and 13 Jbeta reverse primers was used to amplify TCRbeta CDR3 regions. RNA came from the PAXgene miRNA kit for fixed scalp, the miRNeasy kit for PBMCs, and the RNeasy kit for mouse skin. Clonality in the scalp was compared among normal scalp (n=4), patchy alopecia areata scalp (n=8), and alopecia totalis/universalis scalp (n=8). On the human side, TCRbeta sequencing was run on scalp tissue and on sorted CD4+ and CD8+ peripheral blood T cells from healthy controls and from alopecia areata patients with either patchy or totalis/universalis disease. The SALT score, which quantifies the percentage of affected scalp surface area, was used to measure disease severity in treated patients. Patients on tofacitinib were biopsied at baseline and after 4 and 24 weeks of treatment, and several of the patients also had a later scalp biopsy. High-throughput TCRbeta sequencing was used to examine T cell clonal expansion in alopecia areata in both the C3H/HeJ mouse model and human patients.

Summary of the overall study and its limitations: Many expanded lesional clones persisted in scalp and blood during tofacitinib treatment, which may partly explain relapse after stopping treatment. Compared with normal scalp, lesional scalp had higher clonality and more expanded CD8+ clones, particularly in alopecia totalis/universalis, a pattern that suggests antigenic drive. Unlike mouse skin, where gammadelta T cells dominate, normal human skin contains resident alphabeta T cells that get sequenced too, which complicates analysis of the scalp TCR repertoire. Scalp clonality and the number of expanded CD8+ clones among the top 100 scalp clones were significantly decreased by tofacitinib. Because the treated cohort was small and had only one nonresponder, larger studies are needed to examine links between baseline CD8+ expansion and response. Shared TCR sequences between patients were less evident than in mice, which may be partly attributable to HLA diversity in the patient population.

The receptor was derived from a human donor with alopecia areata. The source material was CD8+ T cells sorted from blood, sampled at week 24, from a patient treated with tofacitinib. In this chain, TRBV4-1 is recombined with TRBJ1-1, with the D gene call left open. The CDR3 has the sequence CASSQESLNTEAFF. The DNA sequence follows: TGCGCCAGCAGCCAAGAGAGCCTGAACACTGAAGCTTTCTTT.